The 32 T cell receptor beta chains below come from one sample, sequenced in a study of T cells in Graves' hyperthyroidism and ophthalmopathy. The investigators amplified TCR beta CDR3 regions from RNA transcripts. Primed by the HTBI set, a first-round RT-PCR was run on the TCR CDR3. TCRdb re-analysed the multiplex PCR reads in MiXCR, keeping a single row per CDR3 protein. Among about 400,000 distinct CDR3 sequences listed, about 14% were seen once. Sequenced material: blood. The receptors here all came from a man aged 50 to 59 with Graves' ophthalmopathy.

In this sample, this clonotype turned up many times. V is TRBV7-8 and J is TRBJ2-3; D is perhaps TRBD2 (5 bases). V was trimmed by 1 base and J by 5 bases, leaving 13 bases between them. CDR1 SGHVS and CDR2 FQNEAQ come from the germline V gene. The CDR3 covers 15 residues. For the CDR3, the DNA is TGTGCCAGCAGCTTAGGTCCGGGGATCGGAGATACGCAGTATTTT. Translation: CASSLGPGIGDTQYF.

This chain joins TRBV5-4 and TRBJ2-1; D is ambiguous. Per germline, CDR1 SGHNT and CDR2 YYREEE (reference sequence). Trimming pared 0 bases from V and 0 bases from J, leaving 7 bases between. This CDR3 region has 15 residues. The CDR3 bases are TGTGCCAGCAGCTTGGAGGTAACCTCCTACAATGAGCAGTTCTTC. This codes for CASSLEVTSYNEQFF.

This clonotype has ten or more counts. V gene TRBV2 combines with J gene TRBJ2-3; 7 bases are a match to TRBD1. The CDR3 spans 14 residues. V shed 8 bases and J 1 base; nucleotides not matched to a gene: 6. From germline, CDR1 is SNHLY and CDR2 FYNNEI. CDR3 DNA: TGTGCCAGCTCCCGGGACAGCCGCACAGATACGCAGTATTTT. Amino acids: CASSRDSRTDTQYF.

To note about this clonotype: One base away lies a much larger clone, so this may be a sequencing read error. The genes are TRBV10-3 and TRBJ1-5; 9 nucleotides match TRBD1. Germline CDR1 ENHRY, CDR2 SYGVKD. The CDR3 spans 14 residues. The CDR3 sequence: CAIRRQGGNQPQRF. In DNA form, the CDR3 reads TGTGCCATCAGAAGACAGGGGGGAAATCAGCCCCAGCGTTTT.

This sequence joins TRBV7-9 and TRBJ2-3; D is undetermined. The V end was cut by 4 bases, the J end by 6 bases, with 8 bases between. In germline, CDR1 is SEHNR, CDR2 FQNEAQ (reference sequence). There are 12 residues in the CDR3. DNA for the CDR3: TGTGCCAGCAGCTCCCTTTTGGATACGCAGTATTTT. Translating it yields CASSSLLDTQYF.

The gene calls are TRBV5-1 and TRBJ2-3; D uncertain. The CDR3 totals 15 residues. Germline V gene data show CDR1 as SGHRS and CDR2 as YFSETQ. The ends were cut back, 0 bases at V and 3 bases at J, with 11 bases in the middle. This chain's CDR3 is CASSLGRAQTDTQYF. CDR3 sequence (DNA): TGCGCCAGCAGCTTGGGGAGAGCACAGACAGATACGCAGTATTTT.

This clonotype occurred a few times. The chain uses TRBV28 and TRBJ1-6; 8 bases are shared with TRBD1. Germline-derived CDR1 and CDR2 are MDHEN and SYDVKM. Unmatched junction bases numbered 9, after V lost 10 bases and J lost 7 bases. The CDR3 has 14 amino acids. Here the CDR3 DNA reads TGTGCCACCGATAGCGGACAGGGAAATTCACCCCTCCACTTT. This encodes CATDSGQGNSPLHF.

At least ten counts were recorded for this clonotype. The chain employs TRBV29-1 and TRBJ2-4, with unresolved D. This CDR3 contains 11 residues. Germline V CDR1 and CDR2: SQVTM, ANQGSEA. Trimming cost V 4 bases and J 1 base, with 2 bases left between them. As DNA, the CDR3 is TGCAGCGTTGCGGCCAAAAACATTCAGTACTTC. It translates to CSVAAKNIQYF.

The chain couples TRBV9 to TRBJ2-1; D is possibly TRBD1 or TRBD2 (6 bases each). CDR1 is SGDLS and CDR2 is YYNGEE in the germline V gene. V was pared by 5 bases and J by 4 bases, with 13 bases between. CDR3 length: 14 amino acids. CDR3 DNA: TGTGCCAGCAGTGGAGGGACAACATACAATGAGCAGTTCTTC. It specifies CASSGGTTYNEQFF.

This clonotype was detected only a few times. The rearrangement joins TRBV19 to TRBJ2-2, with D tentatively TRBD2 (5 bases). There are 15 residues in the CDR3. Trimming removed 6 bases at V and 1 base at J, with 12 bases between. Looked up from germline, CDR1 is LNHDA and CDR2 is SQIVND (reference sequence). CDR3 nucleotides: TGTGCCAGTAGGCGCGGAGGAGGGAACACCGGGGAGCTGTTTTTT. It translates to CASRRGGGNTGELFF.

This clonotype was picked up many times. The chain uses TRBV5-1 and TRBJ2-7, with 9 bases fitting TRBD2. The CDR3 totals 14 residues. Germline V gene lookup returns CDR1 SGHRS and CDR2 YFSETQ. V dropped 4 bases and J dropped 2; count of bases not matched to a gene: 4. For the CDR3, the DNA is TGCGCCAGCAGCCTAGCTAGCGGGGCCTACGAGCAGTACTTC. This translates into CASSLASGAYEQYF.

The gene calls are TRBV24-1 and TRBJ2-2; 10 bases fit TRBD1. The CDR3 covers 17 residues. V lost 3 bases and J lost 2; bases outside the gene matches: 5. CDR1 is KGHDR and CDR2 is SFDVKD in the germline V gene. In DNA, the CDR3 is TGTGCCACCAGTGATACCCGGGACAGGGGAAACACCGGGGAGCTGTTTTTT. Amino acid sequence: CATSDTRDRGNTGELFF.

With respect to this clonotype: This may stem from a read error, because a much larger clone lies one nucleotide away. Since no conserved phenylalanine or tryptophan closes the CDR3, a read error is the likely cause. The chain links TRBV20-1 to TRBJ2-1; D assignment may be TRBD1 or TRBD2 (7 bases each). Trimming cost V 1 base and J 4 bases, with 17 bases left between them. The germline V gene has CDR1 DFQATT and CDR2 SNEGSKA (reference sequence). This CDR3 region has 16 residues. CDR3 nucleotides: TGCAGTGCTAGAGCCAGCGGGACAGAGAGATACAATGAGCAGTTCCTC. This gives the protein CSARASGTERYNEQFL.

The genes are TRBV20-1 and TRBJ1-2; D is unresolved. The germline V gene encodes CDR1 DFQATT and CDR2 SNEGSKA (reference sequence). Between the trimmed V and J ends, which lost 0 bases and 4 bases, there was a span of 15 bases. The CDR3 runs to 15 residues. The CDR3 is CSARDQQLASYGYTF. The CDR3 DNA reads TGCAGTGCTAGAGATCAACAGTTGGCTTCCTATGGCTACACCTTC.

This clonotype occurred many times. This chain uses TRBV12-3 or TRBV12-4 with TRBJ2-1; D possibly corresponds to TRBD2 (5 bases). V gave up 4 bases and J gave up 5 bases, with 15 bases separating them. The CDR3 is 15 amino acids. CDR3 coding DNA: TGTGCCAGCAGTTCAGCCGGGATAGCTGACAATGAGCAGTTCTTC. Encoded protein: CASSSAGIADNEQFF.

V gene TRBV7-8 combines with J gene TRBJ2-4; the D is unclear. V gave up 5 bases and J gave up 9 bases, with 17 bases separating them. The CDR3 has 14 amino acids. Germline V lookup: CDR1 SGHVS, CDR2 FQNEAQ. The CDR3 region has the DNA TGTGCCAGCAGCCCTATGGGCCGCTCACCCATTCAGTACTTC. Translating gives CASSPMGRSPIQYF. The whole variable domain, filled in from reference TRBV7-8 and TRBJ2-4, reads GAGVSQSPRYKVAKRGQDVALRCDPISGHVSLFWYQQALGQGPEFLTYFQNEAQLDKSGLPSDRFFAERPEGSVSTLKIQRTQQEDSAVYLCASSPMGRSPIQYFGAGTRLSVL.

This clonotype was detected many times. The chain employs TRBV5-1 and TRBJ1-6; 10 positions match TRBD1. Germline V lookup: CDR1 SGHRS, CDR2 YFSETQ. Trimming cost V 0 bases and J 6 bases; bases outside gene matches: 0. This CDR3 is built from 15 residues. In DNA form, the CDR3 reads TGCGCCAGCAGCTTGGGGACAGGGGGTAATTCACCCCTCCACTTT. Protein sequence: CASSLGTGGNSPLHF.

This clonotype was found a few times. The chain combines TRBV7-9 with TRBJ2-3; TRBD2 is a possible D gene (6 bases). The CDR3 spans 14 residues. Germline CDR1 is SEHNR and CDR2 is FQNEAQ (reference sequence). Trimming pared 5 bases from V and 6 bases from J, leaving 15 bases between. In DNA, the CDR3 is TGTGCCAGCAGCCAGGGACTCCCAGGGGATACGCAGTATTTT. Its protein is CASSQGLPGDTQYF.

This clonotype was detected only a few times. The V call is TRBV7-9, the J call TRBJ2-2, with 8 bases lining up with TRBD2. Trimming at V came to 5 bases and at J to 0 bases, leaving 8 bases not matched to a gene. The CDR3 sequence is 17 residues long. Germline V gene sequence: CDR1 SEHNR, CDR2 FQNEAQ (reference sequence). The CDR3 spells CASSPLTSGTNTGELFF. For the CDR3, the DNA is TGTGCCAGCAGCCCCCTCACTAGCGGTACGAACACCGGGGAGCTGTTTTTT. Combining the CDR3 with reference TRBV7-9 and TRBJ2-2 gives the whole variable domain DTGVSQNPRHKITKRGQNVTFRCDPISEHNRLYWYRQTLGQGPEFLTYFQNEAQLEKSRLLSDRFSAERPKGSFSTLEIQRTEQGDSAMYLCASSPLTSGTNTGELFFGEGSRLTVL.

The table lists this clonotype with many counts. The rearrangement joins TRBV20-1 to TRBJ2-4; TRBD2 is a possible D gene (6 bases). In germline, CDR1 is DFQATT, CDR2 SNEGSKA (reference sequence). The CDR3 length is 13 residues. Trimming pared 2 bases from V and 6 bases from J, leaving 11 bases between. CDR3 protein: CSARFREANIQYF. The CDR3 DNA is TGCAGTGCTAGATTCAGGGAGGCAAACATTCAGTACTTC.

V usage is TRBV3-1 and J usage is TRBJ2-2, with a weak D call TRBD2 (5 bases). The germline V and J ends were trimmed by 1 base and 0 bases, with 9 bases remaining between them. CDR1 is LGHDT, CDR2 YNNKEL, per germline (reference sequence). This CDR3 contains 16 residues. CDR3: CASSQGRRTNTGELFF. The CDR3 DNA reads as TGTGCCAGCAGCCAAGGGAGGCGAACGAACACCGGGGAGCTGTTTTTT.

The chain combines TRBV2 with TRBJ1-4; TRBD1 matches at 7 bases. The CDR3 has 15 amino acids. J was trimmed by 7 bases and V by 8 bases; bases with no gene match: 13. Germline values: CDR1 SNHLY, CDR2 FYNNEI. The chain's CDR3 is CASSTQQGLGEKLFF. The CDR3 region has the DNA TGTGCCAGCTCTACTCAACAGGGGCTAGGTGAAAAACTGTTTTTT.

This clonotype was recorded at least ten times. This chain links TRBV2 with TRBJ2-7; D gene ambiguous. Trimming took 4 bases from V and 4 from J, leaving 14 bases between them. The CDR3 spans 14 residues. Germline CDR1 SNHLY, CDR2 FYNNEI. CDR3 in amino acids: CASSVQSVQYEQYF. The CDR3 coding sequence is TGTGCCAGCAGTGTCCAATCTGTACAATACGAGCAGTACTTC.

This clonotype was recorded at least ten times. This rearrangement joins TRBV7-2 to TRBJ2-2; perhaps D is TRBD1 or TRBD2 (5 bases each). V lost 8 bases and J 8 bases, leaving 15 bases between the germline ends. This CDR3 has 13 amino acids. Looked up from germline, CDR1 is SGHTA and CDR2 is FQGNSA. The CDR3: CASGAGFRGELFF. In DNA, the CDR3 is TGTGCCAGCGGGGCGGGCTTTCGTGGGGAGCTGTTTTTT.

This clonotype was seen repeatedly, ten times or more. The V gene is TRBV7-9, the J gene TRBJ2-3; a possible D gene is TRBD2 (5 bases). The CDR3 sequence is 18 residues long. Looked up from germline, CDR1 is SEHNR and CDR2 is FQNEAQ (reference sequence). Trimming stripped 4 bases from V and 0 bases from J, with 20 bases between. The CDR3 protein is CASSSYRGPSGSTDTQYF. CDR3 coding DNA: TGTGCCAGCAGCTCCTACCGAGGACCGAGCGGAAGCACAGATACGCAGTATTTT. The full variable domain, with the rest looked up from reference TRBV7-9 and TRBJ2-3, is DTGVSQNPRHKITKRGQNVTFRCDPISEHNRLYWYRQTLGQGPEFLTYFQNEAQLEKSRLLSDRFSAERPKGSFSTLEIQRTEQGDSAMYLCASSSYRGPSGSTDTQYFGPGTRLTVL.

This sequence joins TRBV6-2 or TRBV6-3 and TRBJ2-1, with D perhaps matching TRBD1 (6 bases). Germline V CDR1 and CDR2: MNHEY, SVGEGT. Trimming pared 6 bases from V and 0 bases from J, leaving 12 bases between. There are 15 residues in the CDR3. The chain's CDR3 is CASRYREFSYNEQFF. The CDR3, as DNA: TGTGCCAGCAGGTACAGGGAGTTCTCCTACAATGAGCAGTTCTTC.

This chain joins TRBV19 and TRBJ2-1; D may be TRBD1 or TRBD2 (5 bases each). CDR3 length equals 14 residues. The germline V gene has CDR1 LNHDA and CDR2 SQIVND (reference sequence). Trimming shortened V by 7 bases and J by 0 bases, and 10 bases separated the two germline ends. CDR3 DNA: TGTGCCAGTACCAGGGAGAGCTCCTACAATGAGCAGTTCTTC. The encoded protein is CASTRESSYNEQFF.

The rearrangement joins TRBV7-9 to TRBJ2-7; 12 positions agree with TRBD2. The V segment lost 4 bases and the J segment 1 base; nucleotides outside the gene matches: 11. This CDR3 region has 18 residues. The germline V gene has CDR1 SEHNR and CDR2 FQNEAQ (reference sequence). CDR3 in amino acids: CASSSGGLGLAGSYEQYF. As DNA, the CDR3 is TGTGCCAGCAGCTCGGGGGGCCTTGGACTAGCGGGATCCTACGAGCAGTACTTC.

Ten or more counts support this clonotype. V is TRBV20-1 and J is TRBJ2-7; a weak D match, TRBD1 (6 bases). Germline V lookup: CDR1 DFQATT, CDR2 SNEGSKA (reference sequence). The CDR3 is 15 residues long. The V end was cut by 0 bases, the J end by 5 bases, with 17 bases between. The CDR3 nucleotides are TGCAGTGCTAGAGATTCTAGGACAGCGACGAACGAGCAGTACTTC. Amino acids: CSARDSRTATNEQYF.

Only one count was recorded for this clonotype. Possible read error: a much larger clone is one base away. The chain links TRBV12-3 or TRBV12-4 to TRBJ1-4; TRBD1 matches at 7 bases. The CDR3 has 14 residues. CDR3 sequence: CASSSTGVNEKLVF. The CDR3 DNA is TGTGCCAGCAGTTCAACAGGGGTCAATGAAAAACTGGTTTTT.

This clonotype appeared a few times. This sequence joins TRBV18 and TRBJ2-1; 13 bases line up with TRBD2. Per the germline V gene, CDR1 is KGHSH and CDR2 is LQKENI. There are 18 residues in the CDR3. Germline trimming cut 1 base from V and 5 bases from J; bases unmatched to any gene: 8. The CDR3 loop reads CASSPRTSGGGQNNEQFF. As DNA, the CDR3 is TGTGCCAGCTCACCACGGACTAGCGGGGGAGGCCAAAACAATGAGCAGTTCTTC.

This clonotype was detected a few times. The chain joins TRBV6-1 to TRBJ2-4, with TRBD1 matching 9 bases. The CDR3 has 19 amino acids. Germline V gene data show CDR1 as MNHNS and CDR2 as SASEGT. Germline trimming cut 10 bases from V and 3 bases from J; bases unmatched to any gene: 22. CDR3 in amino acids: CANALPRDREILVKNIQYF. The CDR3 DNA reads TGTGCCAACGCCTTACCCCGGGACAGGGAAATCTTAGTCAAAAACATTCAGTACTTC.